This T cell receptor beta chain was sequenced in a study of OX40 agonist ivuxolimab in advanced cancers. Study information: Cohort: around 79% men, mean age approximately 60, aged roughly 23 to 79. Prior anti-PD-1, anti-PD-L1 or anti-CTLA-4 therapy was allowed; approximately 40% had some.

Sequencing was performed with immunoSEQ multiplex PCR; in TCRdb, only in-frame clones are kept and a portion is missing. The sample lists some 54,000 clones, 70% to 90% occurring once. Germline V CDR1 and CDR2: SGHRS, YFSETQ. The ends lost 3 bases at V and 7 bases at J; junction bases unmatched: 17. The CDR3 is 18 amino acids. The gene calls are TRBV5-1 and TRBJ2-7; 12 bases match TRBD2. This sequence was found in an adult with an advanced solid tumor such as melanoma, head and neck, liver or kidney cancer. Sequenced here: CD4+ or CD8+ T cells sorted from blood, sampled in a trial of the OX40 agonist ivuxolimab. CDR3 loop: CASSYPTSGSLVGEEQYF. In DNA, the CDR3 is TGCGCCAGCAGCTACCCGACTAGCGGGAGTTTAGTAGGAGAAGAGCAGTACTTC.